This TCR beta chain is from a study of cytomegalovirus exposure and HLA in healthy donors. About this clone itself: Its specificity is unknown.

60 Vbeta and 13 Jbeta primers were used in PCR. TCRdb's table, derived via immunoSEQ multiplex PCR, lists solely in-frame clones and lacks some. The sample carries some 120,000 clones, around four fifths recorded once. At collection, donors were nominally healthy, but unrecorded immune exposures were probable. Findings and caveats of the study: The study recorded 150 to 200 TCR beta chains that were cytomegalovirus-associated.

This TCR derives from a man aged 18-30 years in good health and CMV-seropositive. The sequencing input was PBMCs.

The CDR3 region is CASSGPEGTGELFF. The CDR3 DNA reads TGTGCCAGCAGCGGCCCCGAGGGAACCGGGGAGCTGTTTTTT. The chain links TRBV9 to TRBJ2-2; D is possibly TRBD2 (5 bases). V lost 3 bases and J lost 5, with 11 bases in between. Germline CDR1 SGDLS, CDR2 YYNGEE. The CDR3 extends over 14 amino acids.